A single sample gave rise to the 7 T cell receptor beta chains below, sequenced in a study of T cell repertoires in cytomegalovirus infection (dated by TCRdb to about 2019). Sequencing instrument: Illumina HiSeq 1500. TCRdb itself trimmed the public reads at Q25 with fastp, ran MiXCR and retained productive beta chains. Records with the same CDR3 protein are collapsed into one entry carrying the most frequent genes and DNA. The sample table shows over 85,000 distinct CDR3 sequences, and approximately 15% are seen once. The ten top clones hold approximately 7.9% of the sample. Sequenced material: PBMCs. Receptors were obtained from a human donor in good health (CMV status not recorded). Some clones in this sample may be carry-over from other donors' samples.

The V call is TRBV12-3 or TRBV12-4, the J call TRBJ1-2; tentatively, D is TRBD1 (6 bases). This CDR3 spans 15 amino acids. Trimming removed 6 bases at V and 8 bases at J, with 22 bases between. The CDR3 loop reads CASRTSPGGLGGYTF. Written as DNA, the CDR3 is TGTGCCAGCAGAACAAGTCCTGGGGGCCTGGGAGGCTACACCTTC.

The chain uses TRBV11-3 and TRBJ2-3; D is possibly TRBD1 (5 bases). The ends were cut back, 5 bases at V and 2 bases at J, with 11 bases in the middle. Germline V gene lookup returns CDR1 SGHNT and CDR2 YENEEA. The CDR3 covers 14 residues. The CDR3 spells CASSPTANTDTQYF. The CDR3, as DNA: TGTGCCAGCAGCCCGACAGCCAACACAGATACGCAGTATTTT.

The chain carries TRBV2 and TRBJ2-7, with TRBD1 identical over 10 bases. Germline CDR1 and CDR2: SNHLY and FYNNEI. This CDR3 has 14 residues. V was pared by 6 bases and J by 1 base, with 3 bases of the junction left unmatched. CDR3 in amino acids: CASRDRGGSYEQYF. CDR3 bases: TGTGCCAGCAGGGACAGGGGGGGATCCTACGAGCAGTACTTC.

This clonotype was observed a handful of times. The rearrangement uses TRBV12-3 or TRBV12-4 and TRBJ1-1, with TRBD1 as a possible D gene (5 bases). V was shortened by 3 bases and J by 7 bases, with 12 bases between the two germline ends. There are 13 residues in the CDR3. The DNA for the CDR3 is TGTGCCAGCAGTTTCCGGGGGTTGAGTGAAGCTTTCTTT. Translated: CASSFRGLSEAFF.

The V gene is TRBV7-3, the J gene TRBJ1-2, with D hard to call. In germline, CDR1 is SGHTA, CDR2 FQGTGA. The CDR3 extends over 19 amino acids. The V end was cut by 5 bases, the J end by 2 bases, with 27 bases between. The CDR3 here is CASSKYGRGATDENYGYTF. The CDR3 DNA follows: TGTGCCAGCAGCAAATATGGGAGAGGCGCCACTGACGAAAACTATGGCTACACCTTC.

The table lists this clonotype with many counts. The chain joins TRBV6-1 to TRBJ1-5, with a weak D call TRBD1 (5 bases). Germline CDR1 reads MNHNS; CDR2 reads SASEGT. V was trimmed by 5 bases and J by 0 bases, leaving 14 bases between them. The CDR3 runs to 16 residues. This chain's CDR3 is CASSPDRQSSNQPQHF. In nucleotides, the CDR3 is TGTGCCAGCAGTCCCGACAGACAGAGTAGCAATCAGCCCCAGCATTTT.

This chain links TRBV7-2 with TRBJ2-3; 11 nucleotides match TRBD2. The CDR3 covers 17 residues. The germline V gene encodes CDR1 SGHTA and CDR2 FQGNSA. The V and J ends lost 1 base and 5 bases, in that order; junction bases with no gene match: 8. CDR3 coding DNA: TGTGCCAGCAGCTTAGGGCTAGCGGGGGGCCCCCAAGATACGCAGTATTTT. Translating gives CASSLGLAGGPQDTQYF.